Listed here are 8 T cell receptor beta chains from one sample, sequenced in a study of T cell responses to AZD1222 COVID-19 vaccine (dated by TCRdb to about 2021). The time point label for this specimen denotes: baseline before first vaccination. Library preparation was by the immunoSEQ multiplex PCR assay. TCRdb provides this immuneACCESS table in a form limited to in-frame rearrangements. Some clones are lacking; in checked studies, under half of them reflect an unresolved V gene, and why the rest are absent is not known. The sample includes fewer than 150,000 clones, with 70% to 90% observed a single time. The top ten clones comprise approximately 5% of the sample. The source was peripheral blood, collected on day 0 of AZD1222 vaccination. The receptors come from an adult in good health.

The V gene is TRBV4-3, the J gene TRBJ2-7; TRBD2 aligns across 14 bases. Germline CDR1 reads LGHNA; CDR2 reads YSLEER. V dropped 1 base and J dropped 6; count of bases not matched to a gene: 17. The CDR3 is made up of 20 amino acids. The CDR3 loop is CASSQVTSTSGGASGVEQYF. The CDR3, as DNA: TGCGCCAGCAGCCAAGTAACCTCGACTAGCGGGGGGGCTAGCGGGGTCGAGCAGTACTTC.

As for this clone: Distinct nucleotide sequences in the sample also encode this CDR3. The chain links TRBV25-1 to TRBJ2-3; D not certain. Trimming removed 0 bases from V and 3 bases from J, with 7 bases in between. The CDR3 covers 14 residues. In germline, CDR1 is MGHDK, CDR2 SYGVNS. CDR3 residues: CASSEYSLTDTQYF. The CDR3 DNA follows: TGTGCCAGCAGTGAATATTCCCTGACAGATACGCAGTATTTT.

V and J are TRBV5-1 and TRBJ2-2; TRBD2 matches 7 bases. The CDR3 spans 15 residues. V gave up 0 bases and J gave up 7 bases; unmatched junction bases: 6. Germline CDR1 SGHRS, CDR2 YFSETQ. The CDR3 bases are TGCGCCAGCAGCTTGGGAACCGGGGGGATCGGGGAGCTGTTTTTT. This encodes CASSLGTGGIGELFF.

CDR3 in DNA: TGTGCCAGCAGTATAGAAGGGGCGGACAGGGGGGATCAGCCCCAGCATTTT. Protein: CASSIEGADRGDQPQHF. The chain employs TRBV28 and TRBJ1-5; 10 bases agree with TRBD1. Germline V lookup: CDR1 MDHEN, CDR2 SYDVKM. The CDR3 is made up of 17 amino acids. Trimming took 5 bases from V and 5 from J; bases not matched to a gene: 12.

V is TRBV4-2 and J is TRBJ1-1; D is perhaps TRBD1 (5 bases). The CDR3 has 14 amino acids. Trimming removed 3 bases at V and 3 bases at J, with 11 bases between. Germline assignment: CDR1 LGHNA and CDR2 YNFKEQ. The CDR3 region is CASSQGDRHTEAFF. The CDR3 DNA follows: TGTGCCAGCAGCCAGGGGGACCGCCACACTGAAGCTTTCTTT.

The chain combines TRBV4-2 with TRBJ1-4; no reliable D call. Germline V gene lookup returns CDR1 LGHNA and CDR2 YNFKEQ. The CDR3 runs to 12 residues. The V gene lost 0 bases and the J gene lost 8 bases, with 4 bases spanning the gap. CDR3 DNA: TGTGCCAGCAGCCAAGAGGGCGAAAAACTGTTTTTT. This gives the protein CASSQEGEKLFF.

The rearrangement uses TRBV19 and TRBJ1-1, with D perhaps matching TRBD1 (6 bases). This CDR3 spans 19 amino acids. V shed 3 bases and J shed 1 base, with 24 bases lying between them. Germline loops: CDR1 LNHDA, CDR2 SQIVND (reference sequence). CDR3 nucleotide sequence: TGTGCCAGTAGTATCGCTCAGGGGAAATTCGGTAGTAGGAACACTGAAGCTTTCTTT. Protein product: CASSIAQGKFGSRNTEAFF.

The CDR3 region has the DNA TGTGCCAGCAGCCTACAAGAACTTAGCAATCAGCCCCAGCATTTT. This codes for CASSLQELSNQPQHF. The chain uses TRBV7-2 and TRBJ1-5, with D unresolved. The length of the CDR3 is 15 residues. Trimming stripped 5 bases from V and 0 bases from J, with 11 bases between. In germline, CDR1 is SGHTA, CDR2 FQGNSA.